One sample yielded the 5 T cell receptor beta chains listed below, sequenced in a study of blood T cell repertoires in COVID-19. Sequencing used immunoSEQ multiplex PCR; TCRdb keeps in-frame clones, though not all of them. Here the sample spans roughly 120,000 clones, approximately 85% being singletons. The sequenced material came from peripheral blood. Receptors originate from a woman at least 80 years old with COVID-19, enrolled during active disease.

This sequence joins TRBV5-4 and TRBJ2-1, with 15 bases that match TRBD2. CDR1 SGHNT and CDR2 YYREEE come from the germline V gene (reference sequence). J was trimmed by 10 bases and V by 4 bases; bases with no gene match: 9. This CDR3 has 16 residues. The CDR3 nucleotides are TGTGCCAGCAGCCCAGGAGGACTAGCGGGAGGGGACGAGCAGTTCTTC. It specifies CASSPGGLAGGDEQFF.

The rearrangement joins TRBV28 to TRBJ1-2; possible D gene TRBD1, 5 bases. This CDR3 has 15 residues. The V end was cut by 6 bases, the J end by 2 bases, with 16 bases between. The germline V gene has CDR1 MDHEN and CDR2 SYDVKM. CDR3 residues: CASSPFGHLNYGYTF. CDR3 DNA: TGTGCCAGCAGCCCATTCGGACACCTGAACTATGGCTACACCTTC.

V and J are TRBV28 and TRBJ2-2, with 11 bases lining up with TRBD2. The CDR3 covers 17 residues. Germline CDR1 and CDR2: MDHEN and SYDVKM. With 5 bases clipped from V and 4 bases from J, the junction kept 9 bases outside the gene matches. The CDR3 sequence: CASSNSGRAVGTGELFF. CDR3 DNA sequence: TGTGCCAGCAGTAATAGCGGGAGGGCGGTAGGCACCGGGGAGCTGTTTTTT.

The chain couples TRBV6-2 or TRBV6-3 to TRBJ1-2; 7 bases fit TRBD1. The CDR3 is made up of 14 amino acids. Germline assignment: CDR1 MNHEY and CDR2 SVGEGT. V shed 0 bases, J shed 9 bases, and the junction held 7 bases outside the gene matches. The CDR3 nucleotides read TGTGCCAGCAGTTACTCGCTACAGGGGTTACGCTACACCTTC. Translating it yields CASSYSLQGLRYTF.

The chain recombines TRBV11-2 with TRBJ1-3; TRBD1 aligns across 9 bases. CDR1 SGHAT and CDR2 FQNNGV come from the germline V gene. The V and J ends lost 2 bases and 4 bases, in that order; junction bases with no gene match: 12. The CDR3 contains 18 residues. The CDR3 loop is CASSLYGTGTHPGNTIYF. In DNA form, the CDR3 reads TGTGCCAGCAGCTTATATGGGACAGGGACCCATCCCGGAAACACCATATATTTT.